This TCR beta chain stems from a study of PD-L1 blockade in urothelial cancer. Study information: Twenty-five of the 29 patients were men with bladder-origin urothelial cancer. T cells numbered a median of 141,255 in the blood samples.

Time point reported: pretreatment peripheral blood. This CDR3 has 15 amino acids. The germline CDR1 and CDR2 sequences are SSHAT and FNYEAQ (reference sequence). As to this clone: The junction departs from germline at one end; a sequencing error may be responsible.

Libraries were prepared by immunoSEQ multiplex PCR; TCRdb keeps only in-frame clonotypes and omits some of them. The data contain fewer than 60,000 clones, 75% to 90% of them singletons. The chain joins TRBV7-7 to TRBJ2-5; TRBD2 is a possible D gene (6 bases). The receptor's source is a man over 45 with urothelial cancer. The input for sequencing was PBMCs, taken around atezolizumab (anti-PD-L1) treatment. DNA for the CDR3: TGTGCTAGCAGCTTGAAGGCAGCGGGTCAAGAGACCCAGTACTTC. Protein product: CASSLKAAGQETQYF.